These 20 T cell receptor beta chains share one sample of origin, sequenced in a study of blood T cell repertoires in COVID-19. Using immunoSEQ multiplex PCR, the repertoire was profiled, and TCRdb retains in-frame clones only, with some absent. The profile shows a few hundred thousand clones, about 82% of them singletons. Input material: peripheral blood. Receptors were obtained from a human donor in a cohort sampled during active COVID-19.

The genes are TRBV4-2 and TRBJ2-3; D ambiguous. Germline V gene data show CDR1 as LGHNA and CDR2 as YNFKEQ. Trimming removed 2 bases from V and 5 bases from J, with 8 bases in between. CDR3 length equals 13 residues. CDR3 in DNA: TGTGCCAGCAGCCAAATGAGTGGAGATACGCAGTATTTT. As protein: CASSQMSGDTQYF.

The rearrangement joins TRBV2 to TRBJ1-1; D is unresolved. With 2 bases removed from V and 5 bases from J, the gap between germline ends came to 12 bases. Germline V lookup: CDR1 SNHLY, CDR2 FYNNEI. This CDR3 is built from 14 residues. CDR3 nucleotide sequence: TGTGCCAGCAGTGAATTAAGAGGGAATACTGAAGCTTTCTTT. It yields the protein CASSELRGNTEAFF.

The V and J genes are TRBV7-8 and TRBJ2-5, with 8 bases lining up with TRBD2. V gave up 4 bases and J gave up 5 bases; unmatched junction bases: 12. The CDR3 has 16 residues. The germline V gene encodes CDR1 SGHVS and CDR2 FQNEAQ. CDR3 region: CASSYNSRTSMETQYF. The DNA for the CDR3 is TGTGCCAGCAGCTATAATTCTCGGACTAGCATGGAGACCCAGTACTTC.

The chain joins TRBV6-5 to TRBJ1-2; 8 bases line up with TRBD1. This CDR3 has 13 amino acids. Germline V gene lookup returns CDR1 MNHEY and CDR2 SVGAGI. The ends lost 8 bases at V and 4 bases at J; junction bases unmatched: 6. The CDR3 sequence is CASGRTGIYGYTF. Written as DNA, the CDR3 is TGTGCCAGCGGGAGGACAGGGATCTATGGCTACACCTTC.

This clone has a handful of counts. CDR3 residues: CASSDGQGGYNSPLHF. The CDR3 nucleotides are TGTGCCAGCAGTGATGGACAGGGTGGATATAATTCACCCCTCCACTTT. The V call is TRBV2, the J call TRBJ1-6; 8 bases agree with TRBD1. There are 16 residues in the CDR3. Germline V CDR1 and CDR2: SNHLY, FYNNEI. The V gene end was trimmed by 3 bases and the J gene end by 4 bases; junction bases not matched to a gene: 5.

The J gene is TRBJ2-3, the V gene TRBV2; possible D gene TRBD2, 5 bases. CDR3 size: 18 residues. Trimming pared 4 bases from V and 0 bases from J, leaving 20 bases between. CDR1 and CDR2 (germline): SNHLY, FYNNEI. The CDR3 DNA sequence: TGTGCCAGCAGTGTCTCCAGCGGAACGATACTTAGCACAGATACGCAGTATTTT. Translated, it gives CASSVSSGTILSTDTQYF.

The table lists this clone with a few counts. The chain recombines TRBV9 with TRBJ1-6; the D is unclear. The V gene lost 6 bases and the J gene lost 1 base, with 8 bases spanning the gap. Germline CDR1 is SGDLS and CDR2 is YYNGEE. The CDR3 length is 14 residues. The CDR3 DNA is TGTGCCAGCACCCGCGGGTCCTATAATTCACCCCTCCACTTT. Its translation is CASTRGSYNSPLHF.

The V and J genes are TRBV12-3 or TRBV12-4 and TRBJ1-1; D unresolved. The germline V and J ends were trimmed by 3 bases and 6 bases, with 8 bases remaining between them. The CDR3 has 12 residues. The CDR3 reads CASSFVSAEAFF. The CDR3 DNA sequence: TGTGCCAGCAGTTTCGTTTCCGCTGAAGCTTTCTTT.

The chain carries TRBV7-9 and TRBJ2-3, with 9 bases that match TRBD1. Germline V CDR1 and CDR2: SEHNR, FQNEAQ (reference sequence). The CDR3 sequence is 16 residues long. V shed 5 bases and J 3 bases; nucleotides not matched to a gene: 9. The CDR3: CASSPNNRGPTDTQYF. CDR3 DNA sequence: TGTGCCAGCAGCCCAAACAACAGGGGGCCAACAGATACGCAGTATTTT. The full variable domain, completed using reference TRBV7-9 and TRBJ2-3, is DTGVSQNPRHKITKRGQNVTFRCDPISEHNRLYWYRQTLGQGPEFLTYFQNEAQLEKSRLLSDRFSAERPKGSFSTLEIQRTEQGDSAMYLCASSPNNRGPTDTQYFGPGTRLTVL.

V gene TRBV5-5 combines with J gene TRBJ2-7; 9 bases line up with TRBD1. V shed 3 bases and J 3 bases; nucleotides not matched to a gene: 13. CDR1 is SGHKS and CDR2 is YYEKEE in the germline V gene (reference sequence). CDR3 length: 17 residues. The CDR3 DNA reads TGTGCCAGCAGCTACCGTTCCGGGGGACAGGGAATCTACGAGCAGTACTTC. It translates to CASSYRSGGQGIYEQYF. The full variable domain, in which reference TRBV5-5 and TRBJ2-7 provide the parts outside the CDR3, is DAGVTQSPTHLIKTRGQQVTLRCSPISGHKSVSWYQQVLGQGPQFIFQYYEKEERGRGNFPDRFSARQFPNYSSELNVNALLLGDSALYLCASSYRSGGQGIYEQYFGPGTRLTVT.

The rearrangement joins TRBV20-1 to TRBJ1-1; D is ambiguous. CDR1 and CDR2 from the germline V gene are DFQATT and SNEGSKA (reference sequence). This CDR3 has 14 amino acids. Trimming took off 3 bases at V and 1 base at J, with 12 bases between the two ends. The CDR3 sequence is CSASPPWANTEAFF. In DNA, the CDR3 is TGCAGTGCTAGTCCCCCCTGGGCGAACACTGAAGCTTTCTTT.

This chain connects TRBV10-3 to TRBJ2-1; TRBD2 matches at 7 bases. J lost 4 bases, V lost 4 bases, and 4 bases had no gene match. Germline CDR1 ENHRY, CDR2 SYGVKD. The CDR3 totals 14 residues. For the CDR3, the DNA is TGTGCCATCAGTGCGGGGGGTGTTTACAATGAGCAGTTCTTC. This encodes CAISAGGVYNEQFF.

The chain employs TRBV10-3 and TRBJ2-1; 7 bases are a match to TRBD1. Germline CDR1 is ENHRY and CDR2 is SYGVKD. The trim removed 10 bases at V and 6 bases at J, leaving 6 bases unmatched. CDR3 size: 12 residues. Written as DNA, the CDR3 is TGTGCCACCTCGGGACAGAGCAATGAGCAGTTCTTC. Translating it yields CATSGQSNEQFF.

The chain employs TRBV5-1 and TRBJ2-1, with 8 bases aligning to TRBD1. The CDR3 runs to 14 residues. V lost 4 bases to trimming and J lost 8 bases; unmatched junction nucleotides: 8. The germline gives CDR1 SGHRS, CDR2 YFSETQ. CDR3 nucleotide sequence: TGCGCCAGCAGCACTGAAGGACAGGGCGATGAGCAGTTCTTC. This translates into CASSTEGQGDEQFF.

The rearrangement joins TRBV18 to TRBJ1-2; 8 nucleotides match TRBD1. The CDR3 spans 18 residues. Germline V gives CDR1 KGHSH, CDR2 LQKENI. V lost 3 bases to trimming and J lost 4 bases; unmatched junction nucleotides: 16. In DNA, the CDR3 is TGTGCCAGCTCACCTCGGGACAGGCCGACGTCCGCAACCTATGGCTACACCTTC. Protein product: CASSPRDRPTSATYGYTF.

This rearrangement joins TRBV5-1 to TRBJ2-7, with D uncertain. V was trimmed by 1 base and J by 1 base, leaving 6 bases between them. Germline values: CDR1 SGHRS, CDR2 YFSETQ. The CDR3 runs to 13 residues. CDR3 DNA sequence: TGCGCCAGCAGCTTGTCTCCGTCCTACGAGCAGTACTTC. It yields the protein CASSLSPSYEQYF.

The chain has TRBV10-2 and TRBJ2-2, with 7 bases identical to TRBD1. Looked up from germline, CDR1 is WSHSY and CDR2 is SAAADI. V trimming: 6 bases; J trimming: 3 bases; junction bases outside the gene matches: 4. The CDR3 contains 14 residues. Here the CDR3 DNA reads TGCGCCAGCAGGGACGACAGGGACACCGGGGAGCTGTTTTTT. Translation gives CASRDDRDTGELFF.

V gene TRBV19 combines with J gene TRBJ2-7; D might be TRBD1 (6 bases). CDR1 is LNHDA, CDR2 SQIVND, per germline (reference sequence). CDR3 length equals 14 residues. V lost 6 bases, J lost 1 base, and 13 bases lay in between. The CDR3 spells CASRSDTGSYEQYF. The CDR3 DNA is TGTGCCAGTAGGTCCGACACAGGGTCCTACGAGCAGTACTTC.

This clone has only one observation. This rearrangement joins TRBV10-3 to TRBJ1-2, with D uncertain. Trimming stripped 4 bases from V and 8 bases from J, with 17 bases between. This CDR3 comprises 14 residues. Germline V gene data show CDR1 as ENHRY and CDR2 as SYGVKD. CDR3 in DNA: TGTGCCATCAGTGCCGGAGGGCCAGAAGAGGGCTACACCTTC. As protein: CAISAGGPEEGYTF.

This clone showed up just a few times. The genes are TRBV10-1 and TRBJ2-7; D remains unclear. Germline V gene lookup returns CDR1 WNHNN and CDR2 SYGVQD (reference sequence). There are 14 residues in the CDR3. Trimming took off 6 bases at V and 1 base at J, with 13 bases between the two ends. The CDR3 DNA reads as TGCGCCAGCAGCCAGTCCTTACCTTCCTACGAGCAGTACTTC. Encoded protein: CASSQSLPSYEQYF.